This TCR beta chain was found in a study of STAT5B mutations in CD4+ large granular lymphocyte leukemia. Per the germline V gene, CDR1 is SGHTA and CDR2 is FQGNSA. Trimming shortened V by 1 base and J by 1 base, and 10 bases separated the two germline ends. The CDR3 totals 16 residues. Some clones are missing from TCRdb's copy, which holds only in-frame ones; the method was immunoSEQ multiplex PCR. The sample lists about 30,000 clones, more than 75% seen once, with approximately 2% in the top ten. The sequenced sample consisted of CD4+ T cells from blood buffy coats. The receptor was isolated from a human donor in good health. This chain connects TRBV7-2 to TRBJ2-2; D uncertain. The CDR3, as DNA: TGTGCCAGCAGCTTAGTAAGTCAGCAGAACACCGGGGAGCTGTTTTTT. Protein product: CASSLVSQQNTGELFF. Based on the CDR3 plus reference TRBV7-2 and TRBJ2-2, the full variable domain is GAGVSQSPSNKVTEKGKDVELRCDPISGHTALYWYRQSLGQGLEFLIYFQGNSAPDKSGLPSDRFSAERTGGSVSTLTIQRTQQEDSAVYLCASSLVSQQNTGELFFGEGSRLTVL.